A few counts support the clone carrying this T cell receptor (beta chain). Its specificity is not known. These data are taken from a study of beta chain features in type 1 diabetes. Overall study context: The study found patients and healthy donors alike in age, gender and cell yields. Sorted cells numbering under 140,000,000 were examined across all samples. Notes on the study in general: Fewer insertions but more deletions were seen at VDJ junctions in type 1 diabetes patients. A moderate, significant TCRB CDR3 shortening appeared in type 1 diabetes across four CD4+ subsets.

Isolated RNA was reverse transcribed in full, so expressed TCRB transcripts were sequenced. TCRdb's copy holds only in-frame clones and misses some; the assay was immunoSEQ multiplex PCR. This table holds some 150,000 clones, more than 10% found once. Over 95% purity was reached by all sorted populations. In germline, CDR1 is KGHSH, CDR2 LQKENI. The CDR3 is made up of 14 amino acids. V was trimmed by 0 bases and J by 0 bases, leaving 6 bases between them. This chain uses TRBV18 with TRBJ2-7; D ambiguous. Material: central memory CD4+ T cells from blood. This sequence originates from a man younger than 35 with type 1 diabetes. This chain's CDR3 is CASSPPGASYEQYF. The DNA for the CDR3 is TGTGCCAGCTCACCACCGGGTGCCTCCTACGAGCAGTACTTC.